These 12 T cell receptor beta chains share one sample of origin, sequenced in a study of cytomegalovirus exposure and HLA in healthy donors. The study ran its PCR with 60 Vbeta and 13 Jbeta primers. The repertoire was sequenced with immunoSEQ multiplex PCR; TCRdb's copy has only in-frame clones and lacks some. Of about 94,000 clones listed, 81% were seen once; the top ten hold 10% to 13%. The sequencing input was PBMCs. These receptors came from a human donor in good health.

The chain uses TRBV14 and TRBJ2-7, with no clear D. Germline V gene data show CDR1 as SGHDN and CDR2 as FVKESK. V shed 4 bases and J shed 1 base, with 23 bases lying between them. The CDR3 runs to 18 residues. CDR3 loop: CASSPFVSAARSSYEQYF. CDR3 nucleotides: TGTGCCAGCAGCCCGTTTGTGAGCGCGGCTCGGAGTTCCTACGAGCAGTACTTC.

V gene TRBV19 combines with J gene TRBJ1-2; 10 bases are shared with TRBD1. J lost 4 bases, V lost 5 bases, and 4 bases had no gene match. CDR3 length equals 14 residues. From germline, CDR1 is LNHDA and CDR2 SQIVND (reference sequence). The CDR3 nucleotides are TGTGCCAGTAGTTTGACAGGGGGCGGCTATGGCTACACCTTC. Its protein is CASSLTGGGYGYTF.

As concerns this clone: At one end the junction does not follow the germline gene, possibly because of a read error. The rearrangement joins TRBV11-2 to TRBJ2-4, with TRBD1 identical over 9 bases. The CDR3 contains 13 residues. Germline values: CDR1 SGHAT, CDR2 FQNNGV. The CDR3 protein is CASRLGQGNIQYF. The CDR3 bases are TGTGCCAGCAGATTAGGACAGGGGAACATTCAGTACTTC. The full variable domain, with the rest looked up from reference TRBV11-2 and TRBJ2-4, is EAGVAQSPRYKIIEKRQSVAFWCNPISGHATLYWYQQILGQGPKLLIQFQNNGVVDDSQLPKDRFSAERLKGVDSTLKIQPAKLEDSAVYLCASRLGQGNIQYFGAGTRLSVL.

This clone occurred once. The V gene is TRBV7-2, the J gene TRBJ2-7; 7 bases are shared with TRBD1. V lost 3 bases to trimming and J lost 6 bases; unmatched junction nucleotides: 8. Germline V gene sequence: CDR1 SGHTA, CDR2 FQGNSA. The CDR3 spans 14 residues. The CDR3 DNA sequence: TGTGCCAGCAGCTTGGACAGGACCCCTTCCGAGCAGTACTTC. This codes for CASSLDRTPSEQYF. The full variable domain, completed using reference TRBV7-2 and TRBJ2-7, is GAGVSQSPSNKVTEKGKDVELRCDPISGHTALYWYRQSLGQGLEFLIYFQGNSAPDKSGLPSDRFSAERTGGSVSTLTIQRTQQEDSAVYLCASSLDRTPSEQYFGPGTRLTVT.

The chain employs TRBV27 and TRBJ2-7; 9 bases match TRBD2. V dropped 10 bases and J dropped 2; count of bases not matched to a gene: 9. Germline V gives CDR1 MNHEY, CDR2 SMNVEV (reference sequence). The CDR3 length is 14 residues. The CDR3 DNA follows: TGTGCCATCAAAGGGTCTAGCGGGGCCTACGAGCAGTACTTC. Protein sequence: CAIKGSSGAYEQYF.

The chain carries TRBV2 and TRBJ2-7; 7 bases align to TRBD1. V trimming: 7 bases; J trimming: 0 bases; junction bases outside the gene matches: 9. This CDR3 region has 15 residues. From germline, CDR1 is SNHLY and CDR2 FYNNEI. The DNA for the CDR3 is TGTGCCAGCAAAAGGGGGCCAGGGGGCTCCTACGAGCAGTACTTC. It codes for CASKRGPGGSYEQYF.

The chain uses TRBV28 and TRBJ1-6, with a possible D match to TRBD1 (5 bases). The CDR3 is 17 amino acids. V was shortened by 0 bases and J by 0 bases, with 9 bases between the two germline ends. Germline CDR1 MDHEN, CDR2 SYDVKM. CDR3 bases: TGTGCCAGCAGTTTATGGGACATGAGCTCCTATAATTCACCCCTCCACTTT. Translation gives CASSLWDMSSYNSPLHF.

This clone has only a few counts. The V call is TRBV5-1, the J call TRBJ2-1; a possible D gene is TRBD1 (6 bases). Looked up from germline, CDR1 is SGHRS and CDR2 is YFSETQ. V was cut by 3 bases and J by 7 bases, with 20 bases left in between. The CDR3 totals 16 residues. CDR3 residues: CASSSHLKGQGNEQFF. The CDR3 DNA reads TGCGCCAGCAGCTCCCACCTAAAGGGCCAGGGGAATGAGCAGTTCTTC.

The rearrangement joins TRBV7-2 to TRBJ2-5; TRBD1 matches 7 bases. The germline V gene encodes CDR1 SGHTA and CDR2 FQGNSA. CDR3 size: 16 residues. J was trimmed by 5 bases and V by 1 base; bases with no gene match: 10. The CDR3 sequence is CASSLVRQGRGETQYF. CDR3 nucleotides: TGTGCCAGCAGCTTAGTCCGACAGGGAAGGGGGGAGACCCAGTACTTC. Using reference TRBV7-2 and TRBJ2-5 for the parts outside the CDR3, the full variable domain is GAGVSQSPSNKVTEKGKDVELRCDPISGHTALYWYRQSLGQGLEFLIYFQGNSAPDKSGLPSDRFSAERTGGSVSTLTIQRTQQEDSAVYLCASSLVRQGRGETQYFGPGTRLLVL.

This sequence joins TRBV13 and TRBJ2-5, with D tentatively TRBD1 (6 bases). Per germline, CDR1 PRHDT and CDR2 FYEKMQ (reference sequence). Trimming took off 5 bases at V and 7 bases at J, with 14 bases between the two ends. There are 13 residues in the CDR3. CDR3 region: CASSATGGGTQYF. CDR3 DNA: TGTGCCAGCAGCGCGACAGGAGGTGGGACCCAGTACTTC.

This chain joins TRBV6-1 and TRBJ2-7; D may be TRBD2 (6 bases). V lost 10 bases and J 4 bases, leaving 20 bases between the germline ends. CDR3 length equals 14 residues. Per the germline V gene, CDR1 is MNHNS and CDR2 is SASEGT. This chain's CDR3 is CATASPSGRYEQYF. CDR3 DNA: TGTGCCACCGCTAGTCCTAGTGGGAGGTACGAGCAGTACTTC.

The genes are TRBV25-1 and TRBJ2-7, with a tentative D call TRBD1 (5 bases). From germline, CDR1 is MGHDK and CDR2 SYGVNS. The CDR3 is 17 amino acids. Trimming took 4 bases from V and 3 from J, leaving 22 bases between them. The DNA of the CDR3 is TGTGCCAGCAGTGGACAAGGCCTATGGGGCTTAAGCTACGAGCAGTACTTC. This sequence encodes CASSGQGLWGLSYEQYF.